A single sample gave rise to the 28 T cell receptor beta chains below, sequenced in a study of control samples from healthy donors and cancer patients. Assay used: immunoSEQ multiplex PCR; TCRdb lists only in-frame clones, some missing. This repertoire shows about 120,000 clones, approximately 87% found once; its top ten account for over 10%. The sequenced material came from blood. The receptors were gathered from a man aged 25 to 45 in good health.

The gene calls are TRBV11-2 and TRBJ2-2, with 9 positions matching TRBD1. V dropped 2 bases and J dropped 6; count of bases not matched to a gene: 10. Germline V gives CDR1 SGHAT, CDR2 FQNNGV. The CDR3 totals 17 residues. The CDR3 protein is CASSLRRRTGVSGELFF. The CDR3 DNA reads TGTGCCAGCAGCTTAAGGAGGAGGACAGGGGTTTCCGGGGAGCTGTTTTTT.

This chain's CDR3 is CASSPTGAATNEKLFF. CDR3 in DNA: TGTGCCAGCAGCCCGACAGGGGCGGCAACTAATGAAAAACTGTTTTTT. V usage is TRBV14 and J usage is TRBJ1-4; 8 nucleotides line up with TRBD1. The V gene's germline CDR1 is SGHDN and CDR2 FVKESK. The CDR3 is 16 residues long. V dropped 4 bases and J dropped 0; count of bases not matched to a gene: 4.

The V gene is TRBV18, the J gene TRBJ1-5, with D tentatively TRBD1 (6 bases). The CDR3 extends over 13 amino acids. Germline assignment: CDR1 KGHSH and CDR2 LQKENI. V was shortened by 5 bases and J by 6 bases, with 11 bases between the two germline ends. CDR3 nucleotide sequence: TGTGCCAGCTCATTACAGGGACGTCAGCCCCAGCATTTT. Protein sequence: CASSLQGRQPQHF.

This chain links TRBV5-1 with TRBJ1-1; perhaps TRBD1 as D (6 bases). The CDR3 length is 14 residues. Per the germline V gene, CDR1 is SGHRS and CDR2 is YFSETQ. Trimming pared 1 base from V and 3 bases from J, leaving 10 bases between. DNA for the CDR3: TGCGCCAGCAGCTTGTTACAGGGAGACACTGAAGCTTTCTTT. The encoded protein is CASSLLQGDTEAFF.

V is TRBV11-1 and J is TRBJ2-3; no firm D call. V was cut by 3 bases and J by 3 bases, with 4 bases left in between. Germline values: CDR1 SGHAT, CDR2 FQDESV (reference sequence). This CDR3 region has 12 residues. CDR3 loop: CASSLTTDTQYF. In DNA, the CDR3 is TGTGCCAGCAGCTTGACGACAGATACGCAGTATTTT.

This clone was recorded once. V is TRBV27 and J is TRBJ1-1; D is unclear. Germline V gene data show CDR1 as MNHEY and CDR2 as SMNVEV (reference sequence). The CDR3 loop spans 13 amino acids. The germline V and J ends were trimmed by 2 bases and 1 base, with 5 bases remaining between them. The CDR3 sequence is CASSLLGNTEAFF. CDR3 bases: TGTGCCAGCAGTTTACTTGGGAACACTGAAGCTTTCTTT.

The chain employs TRBV6-6 and TRBJ1-2, with 8 bases lining up with TRBD1. CDR1 is MNHNY and CDR2 is SVGAGI in the germline V gene (reference sequence). This CDR3 spans 21 amino acids. Germline trimming cut 6 bases from V and 6 bases from J; bases unmatched to any gene: 30. This CDR3 reads CASSKFRAIDRGMEKGDGYTF. The DNA for the CDR3 is TGTGCCAGCAGCAAGTTTCGGGCAATCGACAGGGGAATGGAAAAGGGCGATGGCTACACCTTC.

The V and J genes are TRBV18 and TRBJ1-5, with D maybe TRBD1 (5 bases). The germline V and J ends were trimmed by 6 bases and 4 bases, with 10 bases remaining between them. This CDR3 region has 13 residues. The germline gives CDR1 KGHSH, CDR2 LQKENI. The chain's CDR3 is CASSEGRNQPQHF. The CDR3, as DNA: TGTGCCAGCTCCGAGGGGCGGAATCAGCCCCAGCATTTT.

The V gene is TRBV5-1, the J gene TRBJ2-1; the D is unclear. V lost 4 bases to trimming and J lost 3 bases, with 8 bases between them. There are 13 residues in the CDR3. The germline gives CDR1 SGHRS, CDR2 YFSETQ. The CDR3 spells CASSGPDYNEQFF. In DNA form, the CDR3 reads TGCGCCAGCAGCGGCCCAGACTACAATGAGCAGTTCTTC. Complete variable domain (other parts from reference TRBV5-1 and TRBJ2-1): KAGVTQTPRYLIKTRGQQVTLSCSPISGHRSVSWYQQTPGQGLQFLFEYFSETQRNKGNFPGRFSGRQFSNSRSEMNVSTLELGDSALYLCASSGPDYNEQFFGPGTRLTVL.

The chain joins TRBV30 to TRBJ2-2; D possibly corresponds to TRBD2 (7 bases). The CDR3 spans 13 residues. Deletions cut 3 bases from V and 7 bases from J, with 12 bases between. The V gene's germline CDR1 is GTSNPN and CDR2 SVGIG (reference sequence). Written as DNA, the CDR3 is TGTGCCTGGAGCCTAGGGGGGGGCGGGGAGCTGTTTTTT. This codes for CAWSLGGGGELFF.

The chain uses TRBV5-1 and TRBJ2-3; 7 bases match TRBD1. This CDR3 is 18 amino acids long. CDR1 SGHRS and CDR2 YFSETQ come from the germline V gene. The ends lost 1 base at V and 0 bases at J; junction bases unmatched: 11. CDR3 in amino acids: CASSLKLRDSDSTDTQYF. Written as DNA, the CDR3 is TGCGCCAGCAGCTTGAAGTTAAGGGACAGTGATAGCACAGATACGCAGTATTTT. Drawing the rest from reference TRBV5-1 and TRBJ2-3, the complete variable domain is KAGVTQTPRYLIKTRGQQVTLSCSPISGHRSVSWYQQTPGQGLQFLFEYFSETQRNKGNFPGRFSGRQFSNSRSEMNVSTLELGDSALYLCASSLKLRDSDSTDTQYFGPGTRLTVL.

The V gene is TRBV25-1, the J gene TRBJ1-3; D ambiguous. V was cut by 2 bases and J by 0 bases, with 5 bases left in between. CDR1 MGHDK and CDR2 SYGVNS come from the germline V gene. There are 14 residues in the CDR3. CDR3 in DNA: TGTGCCAGCAGTGAAACTAGCTCTGGAAACACCATATATTTT. As protein: CASSETSSGNTIYF.

CDR3: CASSLATVSSTDTQYF. CDR3 coding DNA: TGTGCCAGCAGTCTAGCTACAGTCTCTAGCACAGATACGCAGTATTTT. The genes are TRBV3-1 (or the pseudogene TRBV3-2) and TRBJ2-3; D is perhaps TRBD2 (5 bases). The length of the CDR3 is 16 residues. Deletions cut 6 bases from V and 0 bases from J, with 16 bases between. Germline loops: CDR1 LGHDT, CDR2 YNNKEL (reference sequence).

In the case of this clone: This CDR3 is also generated by other DNA sequences in the sample. J is TRBJ2-7 and V is TRBV24-1, with 8 nucleotides matching TRBD1. This CDR3 spans 14 amino acids. V gave up 4 bases and J gave up 2 bases; unmatched junction bases: 3. Germline-derived CDR1 and CDR2 are KGHDR and SFDVKD. Written as DNA, the CDR3 is TGTGCCACCAGTGACCCGGACAGGGCCTACGAGCAGTACTTC. Residues: CATSDPDRAYEQYF.

The chain uses TRBV7-9 and TRBJ1-5; no clear D gene. Trimming took 1 base from V and 9 from J, leaving 10 bases between them. This CDR3 has 13 amino acids. Germline-derived CDR1 and CDR2 are SEHNR and FQNEAQ (reference sequence). The CDR3 protein is CASSLDNLPPQHF. CDR3 nucleotides: TGTGCCAGCAGCTTAGATAATCTCCCGCCCCAGCATTTT.

V gene TRBV9 combines with J gene TRBJ2-1; D remains ambiguous. The CDR3 runs 13 residues. The V end was cut by 0 bases, the J end by 4 bases, with 5 bases between. CDR1 and CDR2 from the germline V gene are SGDLS and YYNGEE. In DNA, the CDR3 is TGTGCCAGCAGCGTAGAGGGATACAATGAGCAGTTCTTC. Translating gives CASSVEGYNEQFF.

The chain has TRBV30 and TRBJ1-5; maybe TRBD1 (6 bases). The CDR3 extends over 14 amino acids. Looked up from germline, CDR1 is GTSNPN and CDR2 is SVGIG (reference sequence). V was pared by 2 bases and J by 0 bases, with 8 bases between. The chain's CDR3 is CAWSSDSSNQPQHF. In DNA form, the CDR3 reads TGTGCCTGGAGTTCGGACAGTAGCAATCAGCCCCAGCATTTT.

The CDR3 sequence: CATSGGDTNTDTQYF. CDR3 sequence (DNA): TGTGCCACCAGTGGGGGGGACACGAATACAGATACGCAGTATTTT. The chain carries TRBV24-1 and TRBJ2-3; D may match TRBD1 or TRBD2 (6 bases each). The CDR3 covers 15 residues. V lost 5 bases to trimming and J lost 3 bases, with 14 bases between them. CDR1 and CDR2 from the germline V gene are KGHDR and SFDVKD.

The genes are TRBV7-3 and TRBJ2-6, with TRBD1 matching 8 bases. The CDR3 has 12 amino acids. Germline trimming cut 5 bases from V and 13 bases from J; bases unmatched to any gene: 4. In germline, CDR1 is SGHTA, CDR2 FQGTGA. The CDR3 sequence is CASSQQGVVLTF. The DNA for the CDR3 is TGTGCCAGCAGCCAACAGGGGGTGGTCCTGACTTTC. The whole variable domain, filled in from reference TRBV7-3 and TRBJ2-6, reads GAGVSQTPSNKVTEKGKYVELRCDPISGHTALYWYRQSLGQGPEFLIYFQGTGAADDSGLPNDRFFAVRPEGSVSTLKIQRTERGDSAVYLCASSQQGVVLTFGAGSRLTVL.

This chain connects TRBV4-2 to TRBJ1-1; D not certain. Germline assignment: CDR1 LGHNA and CDR2 YNFKEQ. The V end was cut by 0 bases, the J end by 0 bases, with 5 bases between. This CDR3 comprises 14 residues. The CDR3 DNA is TGTGCCAGCAGCCAAGATAATGTGAACACTGAAGCTTTCTTT. Translated, it gives CASSQDNVNTEAFF.

The chain employs TRBV30 and TRBJ1-4; 11 nucleotides agree with TRBD1. The germline V gene has CDR1 GTSNPN and CDR2 SVGIG (reference sequence). V was clipped by 1 base and J by 8 bases; unmatched bases: 3. The CDR3 length is 14 residues. The CDR3 DNA reads as TGTGCCTGGAGTGCGGGACAGGGGGTAGAAAAACTGTTTTTT. Translated, it gives CAWSAGQGVEKLFF.

Concerning this clone: Other DNA sequences within the sample encode an identical CDR3. The chain employs TRBV7-2 and TRBJ1-2; D ambiguous. The CDR3 runs 11 residues. In germline, CDR1 is SGHTA, CDR2 FQGNSA. Trimming pared 1 base from V and 3 bases from J, leaving 0 bases between. The CDR3 loop is CASSLDYGYTF. The CDR3 DNA reads TGTGCCAGCAGCTTAGACTATGGCTACACCTTC.

V usage is TRBV5-1 and J usage is TRBJ2-2; 7 bases match TRBD2. The CDR3 is 17 residues long. V dropped 0 bases and J dropped 3; count of bases not matched to a gene: 8. Germline V CDR1 and CDR2: SGHRS, YFSETQ. In DNA, the CDR3 is TGCGCCAGCAGCTTGGCCAGTGGCGGGGGAGACACCGGGGAGCTGTTTTTT. It yields the protein CASSLASGGGDTGELFF.

This chain links TRBV18 with TRBJ1-3; D unclear. V shed 3 bases and J shed 0 bases, with 6 bases lying between them. The CDR3 covers 14 residues. The germline V gene has CDR1 KGHSH and CDR2 LQKENI. CDR3 in DNA: TGTGCCAGCTCACCGTCGATCTCTGGAAACACCATATATTTT. Protein sequence: CASSPSISGNTIYF.

CDR3 loop: CASSPDSNSPLHF. In DNA form, the CDR3 reads TGCGCCAGCAGTCCGGACAGTAATTCACCCCTCCACTTT. The rearrangement uses TRBV10-1 and TRBJ1-6; a weak D match, TRBD1 (6 bases). V lost 5 bases to trimming and J lost 6 bases, with 8 bases between them. This CDR3 has 13 residues. In germline, CDR1 is WNHNN, CDR2 SYGVQD (reference sequence).

The rearrangement joins TRBV6-4 to TRBJ2-1; 7 bases line up with TRBD2. The CDR3 runs to 13 residues. The V gene end was trimmed by 1 base and the J gene end by 7 bases; junction bases not matched to a gene: 1. Germline V CDR1 and CDR2: MRHNA, SNTAGT. The CDR3 bases are TGTGCCAGCAGTGACTTGGGACTAAATGAGCAGTTCTTC. Protein product: CASSDLGLNEQFF.

The chain has TRBV15 and TRBJ2-7, with 10 bases identical to TRBD1. CDR3 length: 16 amino acids. V gave up 0 bases and J gave up 3 bases; unmatched junction bases: 5. Looked up from germline, CDR1 is LNHNV and CDR2 is YYDKDF (reference sequence). CDR3 DNA: TGTGCCACCAGCAGAGATCCCCGGACAGGGGGCTACGAGCAGTACTTC. Encoded protein: CATSRDPRTGGYEQYF.

The chain uses TRBV25-1 and TRBJ2-2; D might be TRBD2 (5 bases). V was trimmed by 5 bases and J by 2 bases, leaving 12 bases between them. Germline lookup yields CDR1 MGHDK and CDR2 SYGVNS. The CDR3 is 15 residues long. The CDR3 sequence: CASSRGQTNTGELFF. CDR3 in DNA: TGTGCCAGCAGTAGAGGGCAGACCAACACCGGGGAGCTGTTTTTT.